These T cell receptor beta chains were read from a single sample in a study of CD8+CD57+ T cells in acquired aplastic anemia. TCRdb fed the reads into MiXCR, producing one record per CDR3 protein. Of more than 150,000 distinct CDR3 sequences listed, around 50% are singletons. The sample comprised sorted CD4+, CD8+, or CD8+CD57+ T cells (not recorded which) from PBMCs. All receptors come from a human donor with aplastic anemia. The CDR3 runs from the conserved cysteine through the conserved F or W. The D gene is left open where the match is weak. Some rows have no size entry. The others give once, few or many, or a class for an expanded clone.

v_call	d_call	j_call	clone_size	cdr3_aa	cdr3_nt
TRBV5-8	TRBD2	TRBJ2-7	.	CASSFSGGSVYEQYF	TGTGCCAGCAGCTTTAGCGGGGGGTCGGTCTACGAGCAGTACTTC
TRBV20-1	TRBD1	TRBJ1-2	few	CSARDTGDRGDYGYTF	TGCAGTGCTAGAGATACCGGGGACAGGGGGGACTATGGCTACACCTTC
TRBV18	.	TRBJ2-6	few	CASSHGTSTVGANVLTF	TGTGCCAGCTCACATGGGACTTCTACGGTGGGGGCCAACGTCCTGACTTTC
TRBV10-2	.	TRBJ1-2	many	CASSEYESYTF	TGCGCCAGCAGTGAATATGAGAGCTACACCTTC
TRBV19	TRBD1	TRBJ1-2	.	CASSDPPGQNYGYTF	TGTGCCAGTAGTGACCCTCCGGGACAGAATTATGGCTACACCTTC
TRBV20-1	.	TRBJ2-7	.	CSASPTPSSYEQYF	TGCAGTGCTAGCCCGACACCGTCCTCCTACGAGCAGTACTTC
TRBV10-2	TRBD1	TRBJ2-7	.	CASSTGAAEQYF	TGCGCCAGCAGTACAGGGGCTGCCGAGCAGTACTTC
TRBV7-2	.	TRBJ1-5	.	CASSTGQGSNQPQHF	TGTGCCAGCAGCACTGGGCAGGGGAGCAATCAGCCCCAGCATTTT
TRBV2	.	TRBJ2-3	.	CASSLAISTDTQYF	TGTGCCAGCAGCCTAGCTATAAGCACAGATACGCAGTATTTT
TRBV25-1	TRBD1	TRBJ1-3	.	CASSASSGQGDGNTIYF	TGTGCCAGCAGTGCCTCCTCGGGACAGGGGGATGGAAACACCATATATTTT
TRBV5-1	TRBD1	TRBJ2-5	many	CASSLEGQGAGETQYF	TGCGCCAGCAGCTTGGAGGGACAGGGGGCAGGAGAGACCCAGTACTTC
TRBV20-1	.	TRBJ2-7	once	CSARDQGIDQYF	TGCAGTGCTAGAGATCAAGGGATCGACCAGTACTTC
TRBV20-1	.	TRBJ1-1	many	CSAGWQQNTEAFF	TGCAGTGCTGGGTGGCAGCAGAACACTGAAGCTTTCTTT
TRBV24-1	.	TRBJ2-7	.	CATSDGYEQYF	TGTGCCACCAGTGATGGTTACGAGCAGTACTTC
TRBV2	TRBD1	TRBJ1-4	few	CASSWTGYNEKLFF	TGTGCCAGCAGTTGGACAGGGTATAATGAAAAACTGTTTTTT
TRBV28	.	TRBJ1-5	few	CASSFLGGNQPQHF	TGTGCCAGCAGTTTTCTAGGGGGCAATCAGCCCCAGCATTTT
TRBV29-1	TRBD2	TRBJ2-1	.	CSVEEASGTSYNEQFF	TGCAGCGTTGAAGAGGCTAGCGGGACCTCCTACAATGAGCAGTTCTTC
TRBV19	.	TRBJ2-2	.	CASNRVGRWTGELFF	TGTGCCAGTAATAGGGTCGGTAGGTGGACCGGGGAGCTGTTTTTT
TRBV7-8	TRBD1	TRBJ2-7	few	CASSFTGQGYYEQYF	TGTGCCAGCAGCTTCACCGGACAGGGTTACTACGAGCAGTACTTC
TRBV2	.	TRBJ2-5	many	CASTEHKSKETQYF	TGTGCCAGCACTGAGCATAAAAGTAAAGAGACCCAGTACTTC
TRBV19	.	TRBJ2-3	many	CASSIGISPGTDTQYF	TGTGCCAGTAGTATTGGGATTAGCCCAGGGACAGATACGCAGTATTTT
TRBV11-2	.	TRBJ1-2	once	CASSLGAGLTGYTF	TGTGCCAGCAGCTTAGGAGCCGGACTGACTGGCTACACCTTC
TRBV7-9	.	TRBJ1-6	few	CASTPGTDNSPLHF	TGTGCCAGCACACCCGGGACGGATAATTCACCCCTCCACTTT
TRBV29-1	.	TRBJ1-1	.	CSVVARWNTEAFF	TGCAGCGTTGTCGCCAGGTGGAACACTGAAGCTTTCTTT
TRBV10-3	TRBD2	TRBJ2-1	many	CAINGGTSGRNEQFF	TGTGCCATCAACGGTGGGACTAGCGGCCGCAATGAGCAGTTCTTC
TRBV30	TRBD1	TRBJ1-5	once	CAWSQRTGHQPQHF	TGTGCCTGGAGCCAAAGGACAGGGCATCAGCCCCAGCATTTT
TRBV12-3/TRBV12-4	.	TRBJ1-1	.	CASSLEIFGPGRTEASF	TGTGCCAGCAGTTTGGAGATCTTCGGCCCGGGGAGGACTGAAGCTTCCTTT
TRBV10-3	TRBD2	TRBJ2-5	.	CAISDPVGLAGASSKETQYF	TGTGCCATCAGTGACCCAGTCGGACTAGCGGGGGCCTCGAGCAAAGAGACCCAGTACTTC
TRBV25-1	.	TRBJ1-6	.	CASTERGLYNSPLHF	TGTGCCAGCACCGAACGGGGCCTCTATAATTCACCCCTCCACTTT
TRBV7-9	.	TRBJ2-1	many	CASSLASQNYNEQFF	TGTGCCAGCAGCTTAGCCAGCCAAAACTACAATGAGCAGTTCTTC
TRBV2	TRBD2	TRBJ2-1	few	CASSDGLAGWNEQFF	TGTGCCAGCAGTGATGGACTAGCGGGGTGGAATGAGCAGTTCTTC
TRBV5-5	TRBD1	TRBJ1-5	many	CASARDREESQPQHF	TGTGCCAGCGCCCGGGACAGGGAGGAGAGTCAGCCCCAGCATTTT
TRBV29-1	TRBD1	TRBJ1-2	.	CSVEIGTGNGYTF	TGCAGCGTTGAAATCGGGACAGGGAATGGCTACACCTTC
TRBV24-1	TRBD1	TRBJ1-4	.	CACYRGRLFF	TGTGCCTGCTACAGGGGGCGACTGTTTTTT
TRBV7-9	.	TRBJ1-6	few	CASSSLSGSPLHF	TGTGCCAGCAGCTCATTGTCTGGGTCACCCCTCCACTTT
TRBV19	.	TRBJ2-7	few	CASQQGRGSSYEQYF	TGTGCCAGCCAACAAGGGCGGGGCAGCTCCTACGAGCAGTACTTC
TRBV10-1	.	TRBJ2-3	.	CASSGAGVGEDTQYF	TGCGCCAGCAGTGGGGCAGGGGTCGGCGAAGATACGCAGTATTTT
TRBV3-1	.	TRBJ2-7	many	CASSQDPGRSYEQYF	TGTGCCAGCAGCCAAGATCCAGGGAGGTCGTACGAGCAGTACTTC
TRBV5-1	.	TRBJ2-2	.	CASSLRQNTGELFF	TGCGCCAGCAGCTTGAGGCAAAACACCGGGGAGCTGTTTTTT
TRBV15	TRBD2	TRBJ2-5	many	CATSKRGGSETQYF	TGTGCCACCAGTAAGCGGGGGGGCTCAGAGACCCAGTACTTC
TRBV5-1	.	TRBJ1-6	.	CASSLDFPGSSYNSPLHF	TGCGCCAGCAGCTTGGACTTCCCGGGAAGCTCCTATAATTCACCCCTCCACTTT
TRBV5-6	TRBD1	TRBJ1-5	.	CASSLQGESQHF	TGTGCCAGCAGCTTGCAGGGGGAGTCCCAGCATTTT
TRBV2	.	TRBJ1-2	.	CASSVWTGYGYTF	TGTGCCAGCAGTGTCTGGACGGGCTATGGCTACACCTTC
TRBV2	.	TRBJ1-6	.	CASSERGWGENSPLHF	TGTGCCAGCAGTGAAAGGGGGTGGGGGGAGAATTCACCCCTCCACTTT
TRBV3-1	.	TRBJ1-5	few	CASSPTGLNQPQHF	TGTGCCAGCAGCCCTACAGGGTTGAATCAGCCCCAGCATTTT
TRBV14	TRBD2	TRBJ2-7	.	CASGGDEQYF	TGTGCCAGCGGGGGGGACGAGCAGTACTTC